These T cell receptor beta chains were read from a single sample in a study of response to subunit inactivated influenza vaccine. TCRdb reprocessed the RT-PCR reads via MiXCR and lists one record per CDR3 protein. The top ten hold roughly a tenth of the sample, which has 700,000 to 900,000 distinct CDR3 sequences, over 20% seen once. Material: PBMCs from blood, obtained about 5 days after vaccination. The receptors come from a man in his fifties or sixties who received an inactivated influenza vaccine. Each CDR3 is given with its conserved first and last residue. The D gene is left open where the match is weak. Only some rows state a clone size, as once, few, many or a class for expanded clones.

size | length | D | J | V | CDR3 | DNA
NA | 14 | NA | TRBJ1-5 | TRBV20-1 | CSAKGQRVNQPQHF | TGCAGTGCTAAAGGACAGCGAGTCAATCAGCCCCAGCATTTT
few | 13 | NA | TRBJ1-1 | TRBV3-1 | CASSPMLNTEAFF | TGTGCCAGCAGCCCCATGCTTAACACTGAAGCTTTCTTT
NA | 13 | TRBD1 | TRBJ2-7 | TRBV20-1 | CSAKIQGAYEQYF | TGCAGTGCCAAAATACAGGGGGCCTACGAGCAGTACTTC
NA | 14 | TRBD1 | TRBJ2-1 | TRBV6-2/TRBV6-3 | CASNPGQPYNEQFF | TGTGCCAGCAACCCGGGACAGCCTTATAATGAGCAGTTCTTC
many | 12 | NA | TRBJ1-4 | TRBV25-1 | CASRGGRAKLFF | TGTGCCAGCCGGGGGGGCAGAGCAAAACTGTTTTTT
NA | 14 | TRBD1 | TRBJ2-7 | TRBV7-9 | CASSWDSSSYEQYF | TGTGCCAGCAGCTGGGACAGTTCGTCCTACGAGCAGTACTTC
NA | 14 | NA | TRBJ2-7 | TRBV7-2 | CASSLGVRLDEQYF | TGTGCCAGCAGCTTAGGAGTCAGGCTCGACGAGCAGTACTTC
NA | 16 | TRBD2 | TRBJ2-3 | TRBV24-1 | CATSDWRGGTTDTQYF | TGTGCCACCAGTGACTGGCGGGGGGGGACCACAGATACGCAGTATTTT
NA | 14 | NA | TRBJ1-2 | TRBV3-1 | CASSQDLQSYGYTF | TGTGCCAGCAGCCAAGATCTACAGAGCTATGGCTACACCTTC
NA | 14 | NA | TRBJ2-2 | TRBV20-1 | CSARRDPATGELFF | TGCAGTGCTAGGAGGGACCCAGCCACCGGGGAGCTGTTTTTT
many | 18 | TRBD2 | TRBJ2-1 | TRBV29-1 | CSVMTSGSEFGSYNEQFF | TGCAGCGTCATGACTAGCGGGAGCGAATTTGGCTCCTACAATGAGCAGTTCTTC
few | 15 | NA | TRBJ2-1 | TRBV5-5 | CASSKIGAASNEQFF | TGTGCCAGCAGTAAAATAGGGGCGGCCTCCAATGAGCAGTTCTTC
few | 16 | TRBD1 | TRBJ1-4 | TRBV7-2 | CASSLFQGALNEKLFF | TGTGCCAGCAGCTTATTCCAGGGGGCCCTTAATGAAAAACTGTTTTTT
few | 12 | NA | TRBJ2-1 | TRBV20-1 | CSAPGQLDEQFF | TGCAGTGCGCCTGGACAGCTGGATGAGCAGTTCTTC
few | 14 | NA | TRBJ2-5 | TRBV18 | CASSPWTEQETQYF | TGTGCCAGCTCACCATGGACAGAACAAGAGACCCAGTACTTC
few | 15 | NA | TRBJ2-5 | TRBV12-3/TRBV12-4 | CASSLISEPQETQYF | TGTGCCAGCAGTTTAATATCCGAACCCCAAGAGACCCAGTACTTC
NA | 15 | NA | TRBJ2-7 | TRBV7-2 | CASSFRDVGYYEQYF | TGTGCCAGCAGCTTTCGGGACGTCGGGTACTACGAGCAGTACTTC
few | 15 | NA | TRBJ2-7 | TRBV12-3/TRBV12-4 | CASSRGPGLVNEQYF | TGTGCCAGCTCACGCGGCCCGGGGTTAGTAAACGAGCAGTACTTC
few | 12 | NA | TRBJ1-1 | TRBV6-1 | CASTWAGIEAFF | TGTGCCAGCACTTGGGCGGGTATTGAAGCTTTCTTT
NA | 14 | TRBD2 | TRBJ2-7 | TRBV29-1 | CSARTSGSIHEQYF | TGCAGCGCCAGGACTAGCGGGAGCATCCACGAGCAGTACTTC
many | 13 | TRBD2 | TRBJ2-1 | TRBV7-3 | CASSSIAGNEQFF | TGTGCCAGCAGTTCGATAGCGGGAAATGAGCAGTTCTTC